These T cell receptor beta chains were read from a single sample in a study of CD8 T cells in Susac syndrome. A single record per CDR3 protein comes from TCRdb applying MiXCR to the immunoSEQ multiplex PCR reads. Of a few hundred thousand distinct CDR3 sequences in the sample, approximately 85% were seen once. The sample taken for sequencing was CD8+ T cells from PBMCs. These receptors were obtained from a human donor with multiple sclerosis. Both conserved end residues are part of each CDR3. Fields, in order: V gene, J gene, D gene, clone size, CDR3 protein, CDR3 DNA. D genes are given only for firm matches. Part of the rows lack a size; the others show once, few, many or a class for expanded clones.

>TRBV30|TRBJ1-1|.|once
CAWSVPPAVRNTEAFF
TGTGCCTGGAGTGTACCACCCGCGGTAAGGAACACTGAAGCTTTCTTT
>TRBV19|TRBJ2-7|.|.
CASSMGIGSYEQYF
TGTGCCAGTAGTATGGGGATTGGGTCCTACGAGCAGTACTTC
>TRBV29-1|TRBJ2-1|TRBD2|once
CSADGGSSYNEQFF
TGCAGCGCCGACGGCGGGAGCTCCTACAATGAGCAGTTCTTC
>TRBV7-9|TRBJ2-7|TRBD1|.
CASSSGQRRYEQYF
TGTGCCAGCAGCTCGGGACAGAGACGCTACGAGCAGTACTTC
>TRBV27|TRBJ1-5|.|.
CASSWGATGQPQHF
TGTGCCAGCAGTTGGGGGGCAACGGGGCAGCCCCAGCATTTT
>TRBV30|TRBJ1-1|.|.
CAWSVGAEAFF
TGTGCCTGGAGTGTCGGAGCTGAAGCTTTCTTT
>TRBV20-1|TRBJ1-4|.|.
CSARQPTNEKLFF
TGCAGTGCTAGACAGCCAACTAATGAAAAACTGTTTTTT
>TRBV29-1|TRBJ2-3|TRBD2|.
CSVENSGIGTDTQYF
TGCAGCGTCGAAAATAGCGGGATTGGCACAGATACGCAGTATTTT
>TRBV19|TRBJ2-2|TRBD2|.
CASRRPTSGKPNTGELFF
TGTGCCAGTAGGCGCCCGACTAGCGGGAAACCGAACACCGGGGAGCTGTTTTTT
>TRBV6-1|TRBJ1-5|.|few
CASGGRPQHF
TGTGCCAGCGGGGGGCGGCCCCAGCATTTT
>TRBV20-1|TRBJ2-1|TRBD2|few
CSASGGAGISLWYNEQFF
TGCAGTGCTAGTGGCGGAGCGGGAATTAGTTTGTGGTACAATGAGCAGTTCTTC
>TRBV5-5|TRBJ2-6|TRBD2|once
CASSLALAGGSGANVLTF
TGTGCCAGCAGCTTGGCACTAGCGGGAGGCTCTGGGGCCAACGTCCTGACTTTC
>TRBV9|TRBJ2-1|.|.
CASSSKNEQFF
TGTGCCAGCAGCTCCAAGAATGAGCAGTTCTTC
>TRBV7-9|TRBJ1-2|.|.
CASSLEEEGHGYTF
TGTGCCAGCAGCTTAGAAGAGGAGGGCCATGGCTACACCTTC
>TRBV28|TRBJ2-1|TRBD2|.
CASSSPYDGRALINEQFF
TGTGCCAGCAGCTCTCCATATGACGGGAGGGCTCTCATCAATGAGCAGTTCTTC
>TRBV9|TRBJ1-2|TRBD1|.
CASSAPLSPLTGDYGYTF
TGTGCCAGCAGCGCTCCCCTCTCTCCGCTTACAGGGGACTATGGCTACACCTTC
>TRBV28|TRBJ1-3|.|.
CASSTDRTEEPGNTIYF
TGTGCCAGCAGCACTGACCGGACGGAAGAACCTGGAAACACCATATATTTT
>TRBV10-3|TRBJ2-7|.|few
CAISESETAPPLAQYF
TGTGCCATCAGTGAGTCTGAGACCGCGCCGCCTCTCGCGCAGTACTTC
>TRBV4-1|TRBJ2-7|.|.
CASSQKQGNYEQYF
TGCGCCAGCAGCCAAAAACAGGGTAACTACGAGCAGTACTTC
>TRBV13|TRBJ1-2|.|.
CASSLRAVGSFGGYTF
TGTGCCAGCAGCTTGAGGGCTGTCGGGTCGTTTGGGGGCTACACCTTC
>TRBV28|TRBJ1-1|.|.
CASSLIPGTEAFF
TGTGCCAGCAGTTTAATTCCCGGCACTGAAGCTTTCTTT
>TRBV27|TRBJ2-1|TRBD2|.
CASSLYQVGGYNEQFF
TGTGCCAGCAGTTTATATCAGGTGGGAGGGTACAATGAGCAGTTCTTC
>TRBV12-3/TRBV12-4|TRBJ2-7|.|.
CASSWGFDYEQYF
TGTGCCAGCAGTTGGGGGTTCGACTACGAGCAGTACTTC
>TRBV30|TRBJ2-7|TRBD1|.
CAWSTDRGNEQYF
TGTGCCTGGAGCACGGACAGGGGCAACGAGCAGTACTTC
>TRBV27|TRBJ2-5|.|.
CASSPNGETQYF
TGTGCCAGCAGTCCTAACGGGGAGACCCAGTACTTC
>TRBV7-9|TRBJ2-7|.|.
CASSLPSAAPGVEQYF
TGTGCCAGCAGCTTACCCTCTGCAGCCCCGGGCGTCGAGCAGTACTTC
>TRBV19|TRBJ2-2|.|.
CASSIRGSSRELFF
TGTGCCAGTAGTATACGAGGGAGTAGTAGGGAGCTGTTTTTT
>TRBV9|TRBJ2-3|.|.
CASSVEGKWSDTQYF
TGTGCCAGCAGCGTAGAGGGGAAATGGTCAGATACGCAGTATTTT
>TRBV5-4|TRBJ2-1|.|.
CASSPGTAPEKNEQFF
TGTGCCAGCAGCCCGGGGACGGCTCCCGAGAAAAATGAGCAGTTCTTC
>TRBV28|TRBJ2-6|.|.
CASSPGGNVLTF
TGTGCCAGCAGTCCCGGTGGCAACGTCCTGACTTTC
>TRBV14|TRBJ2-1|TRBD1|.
CASSQSRGNEQFF
TGTGCCAGCAGCCAGTCCAGGGGGAATGAGCAGTTCTTC
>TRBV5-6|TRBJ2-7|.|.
CASSRQDEQYF
TGTGCCAGCAGCCGGCAGGACGAGCAGTACTTC
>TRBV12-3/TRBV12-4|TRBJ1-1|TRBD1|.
CASSLQGAQTEAFF
TGTGCCAGCAGTTTACAGGGGGCACAGACTGAAGCTTTCTTT
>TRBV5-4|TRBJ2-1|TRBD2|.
CASRVAGPYNEQFF
TGTGCCAGCAGGGTAGCGGGACCCTACAATGAGCAGTTCTTC
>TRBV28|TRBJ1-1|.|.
CASSHSRTSSAEAFF
TGTGCCAGCAGTCACTCCCGGACGTCGAGCGCTGAAGCTTTCTTT
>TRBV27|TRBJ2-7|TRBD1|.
CASSLGTGGYSSSYEQYF
TGTGCCAGCAGTTTGGGGACAGGGGGATATTCCTCCTCCTACGAGCAGTACTTC
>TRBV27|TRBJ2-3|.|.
CASSPSGGRTDTQYF
TGTGCCAGCAGTCCCTCCGGGGGAAGGACAGATACGCAGTATTTT
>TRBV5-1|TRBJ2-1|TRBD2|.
CASSKGLAGGPEEQFF
TGCGCCAGCAGCAAGGGACTAGCGGGAGGGCCGGAAGAGCAGTTCTTC
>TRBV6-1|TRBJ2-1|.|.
CASSPGGEQFF
TGTGCCAGCAGCCCTGGGGGTGAGCAGTTCTTC
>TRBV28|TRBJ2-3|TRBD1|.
CASSLGVRQGADTQYF
TGTGCCAGCAGTTTAGGGGTGAGACAGGGCGCAGATACGCAGTATTTT
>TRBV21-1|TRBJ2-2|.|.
CASSPRRRRGTGELFF
TGTGCCAGCAGCCCCCGGAGGAGGAGGGGCACCGGGGAGCTGTTTTTT
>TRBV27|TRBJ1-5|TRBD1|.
CASSTGVYQPQHF
TGTGCCAGCAGTACAGGGGTATATCAGCCCCAGCATTTT
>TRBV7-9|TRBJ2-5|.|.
CASSLARGSQYF
TGTGCCAGCAGCTTAGCTCGGGGCTCCCAGTACTTC
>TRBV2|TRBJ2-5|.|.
CASVLETQYF
TGTGCCAGCGTCCTCGAGACCCAGTACTTC
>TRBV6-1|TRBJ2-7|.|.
CASRDGAYEQYF
TGTGCCAGCCGGGACGGAGCCTACGAGCAGTACTTC
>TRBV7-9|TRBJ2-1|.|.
CASSISEASYNEQFF
TGTGCCAGCAGCATTAGCGAGGCATCCTACAATGAGCAGTTCTTC
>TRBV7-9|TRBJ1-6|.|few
CASSSSLTNSPLHF
TGTGCCAGCAGCTCCTCATTGACAAATTCACCCCTCCACTTT
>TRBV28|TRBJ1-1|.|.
CASPEERGEAFF
TGTGCCTCTCCTGAGGAGAGGGGTGAAGCTTTCTTT
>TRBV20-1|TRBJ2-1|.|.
CSARRWAIRYNEQFF
TGCAGTGCTAGGAGGTGGGCTATTCGGTACAATGAGCAGTTCTTC
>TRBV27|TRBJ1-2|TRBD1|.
CASSHTWDRVGGYTF
TGTGCCAGCAGTCATACTTGGGACAGGGTAGGCGGCTACACCTTC
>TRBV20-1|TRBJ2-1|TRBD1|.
CSANRPRGQWDEQFF
TGCAGTGCTAACCGCCCAAGGGGACAGTGGGATGAGCAGTTCTTC
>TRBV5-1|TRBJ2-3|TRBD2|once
CASSLYLAGPQDTQYF
TGCGCCAGCAGCTTGTATCTAGCGGGGCCGCAGGATACGCAGTATTTT
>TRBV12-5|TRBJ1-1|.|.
CASGHRGTEAFF
TGTGCTAGTGGCCACCGGGGGACTGAAGCTTTCTTT
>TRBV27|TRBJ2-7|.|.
CASSQRGNHEQYF
TGTGCCAGCAGTCAGCGAGGGAATCACGAGCAGTACTTC
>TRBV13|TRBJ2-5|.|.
CASSPLGIGVETQYF
TGTGCCAGCAGCCCTCTCGGGATAGGGGTCGAGACCCAGTACTTC
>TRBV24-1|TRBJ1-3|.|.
CAASDHSGNTIYF
TGTGCCGCCAGTGATCACTCTGGAAACACCATATATTTT
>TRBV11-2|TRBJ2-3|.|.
CASSPTSGGGPDTQYF
TGTGCCAGCAGCCCAACTAGCGGAGGGGGCCCAGATACGCAGTATTTT